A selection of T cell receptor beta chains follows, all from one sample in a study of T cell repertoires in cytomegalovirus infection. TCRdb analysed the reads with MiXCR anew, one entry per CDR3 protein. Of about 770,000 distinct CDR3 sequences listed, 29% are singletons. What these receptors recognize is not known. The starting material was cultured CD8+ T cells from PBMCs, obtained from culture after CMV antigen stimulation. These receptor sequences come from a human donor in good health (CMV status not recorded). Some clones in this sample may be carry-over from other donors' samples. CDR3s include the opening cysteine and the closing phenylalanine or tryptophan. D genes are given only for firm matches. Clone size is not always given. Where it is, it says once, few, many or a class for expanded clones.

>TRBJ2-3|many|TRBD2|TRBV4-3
CASSLRTFHGRAGFSDTQYF
TGCGCCAGCAGCCTAAGGACTTTTCACGGACGAGCGGGGTTCTCTGATACGCAGTATTTT
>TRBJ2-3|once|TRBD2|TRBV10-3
CAISGSPGGGEGDTQYF
TGTGCCATCAGTGGGTCCCCTGGCGGGGGAGAAGGAGATACGCAGTATTTT
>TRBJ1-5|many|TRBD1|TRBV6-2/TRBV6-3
CASSYVARGRGNQPQHF
TGTGCCAGCAGTTACGTCGCCAGGGGGCGCGGGAATCAGCCCCAGCATTTT
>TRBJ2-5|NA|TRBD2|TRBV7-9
CASSPRQRGEETQYF
TGTGCCAGCAGCCCACGGCAGCGGGGGGAAGAGACCCAGTACTTC
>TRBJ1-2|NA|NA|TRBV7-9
CASSSQDGYTF
TGTGCCAGCAGCTCCCAGGATGGCTACACCTTC
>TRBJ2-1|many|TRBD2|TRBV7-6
CASSRKRGSSYNEQFF
TGTGCCAGCAGCCGCAAGCGGGGGAGCTCCTACAATGAGCAGTTCTTC
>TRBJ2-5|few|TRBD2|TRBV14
CASSPGLAGRETQYF
TGTGCCAGCAGTCCGGGACTAGCGGGGAGAGAGACCCAGTACTTC
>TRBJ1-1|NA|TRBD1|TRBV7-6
CASSLDRGDDRANTEAFF
TGTGCCAGCAGCCTCGACAGGGGGGATGACCGGGCGAACACTGAAGCTTTCTTT
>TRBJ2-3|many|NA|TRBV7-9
CASSLESSTDTQYF
TGTGCCAGCAGCTTAGAATCTAGCACAGATACGCAGTATTTT
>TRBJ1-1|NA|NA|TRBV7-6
CASIYFSGASGNTEAFF
TGTGCCAGCATCTATTTTTCAGGGGCCTCGGGCAACACTGAAGCTTTCTTT
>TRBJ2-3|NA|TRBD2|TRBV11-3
CASSLSSGEADTQYF
TGTGCCAGCAGCTTATCTAGCGGGGAAGCAGATACGCAGTATTTT
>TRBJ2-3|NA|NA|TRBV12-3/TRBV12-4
CASTPMGENTDTQYF
TGTGCCAGCACCCCAATGGGGGAGAACACAGATACGCAGTATTTT
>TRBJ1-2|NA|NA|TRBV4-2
CASSQDRAPLDGYTF
TGTGCCAGCAGCCAAGACAGGGCGCCCTTGGATGGCTACACCTTC
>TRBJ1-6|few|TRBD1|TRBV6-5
CASSYSRGDRGRHNSPLHF
TGTGCCAGCAGTTACTCGAGGGGAGACAGGGGGCGTCATAATTCACCCCTCCACTTT
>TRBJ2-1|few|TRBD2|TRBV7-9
CASSLGLAGWDEQFF
TGTGCCAGCAGCTTGGGACTAGCGGGGTGGGATGAGCAGTTCTTC
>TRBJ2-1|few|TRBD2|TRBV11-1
CASSFSLAGEGDYEQFF
TGTGCCAGCAGCTTCTCACTAGCGGGGGAAGGGGACTATGAGCAGTTCTTC
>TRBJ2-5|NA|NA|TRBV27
CASSFGSLTVPSSMETQYF
TGTGCCAGCAGTTTTGGATCGTTGACAGTACCGTCTTCGATGGAGACCCAGTACTTC
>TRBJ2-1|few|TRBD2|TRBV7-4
CASTRAGRDNEQFF
TGTGCCAGCACAAGAGCGGGGAGGGACAATGAGCAGTTCTTC
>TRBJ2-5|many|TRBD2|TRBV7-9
CASSPIQGLAMETQYF
TGTGCCAGCAGCCCTATCCAGGGACTAGCTATGGAGACCCAGTACTTC
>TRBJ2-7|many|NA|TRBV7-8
CASSWGRDYEQYF
TGTGCCAGCAGTTGGGGCAGGGACTACGAGCAGTACTTC